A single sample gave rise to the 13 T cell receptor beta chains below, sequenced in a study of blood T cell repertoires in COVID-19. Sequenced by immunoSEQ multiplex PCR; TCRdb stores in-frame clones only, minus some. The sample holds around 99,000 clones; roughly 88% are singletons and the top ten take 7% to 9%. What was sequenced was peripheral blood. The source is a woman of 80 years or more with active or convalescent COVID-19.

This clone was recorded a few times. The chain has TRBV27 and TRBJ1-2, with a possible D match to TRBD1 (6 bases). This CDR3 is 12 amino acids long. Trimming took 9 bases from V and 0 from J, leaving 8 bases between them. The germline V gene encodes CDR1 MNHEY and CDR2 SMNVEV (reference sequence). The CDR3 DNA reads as TGTGCCAGTCGACAGGCTAACTATGGCTACACCTTC. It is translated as CASRQANYGYTF.

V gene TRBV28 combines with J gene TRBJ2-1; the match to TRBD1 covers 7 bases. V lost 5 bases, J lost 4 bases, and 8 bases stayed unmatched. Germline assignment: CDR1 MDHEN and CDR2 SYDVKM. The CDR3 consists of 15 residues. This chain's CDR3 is CASSPEGQPYNEQFF. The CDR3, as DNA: TGTGCCAGCAGTCCCGAGGGACAGCCATACAATGAGCAGTTCTTC.

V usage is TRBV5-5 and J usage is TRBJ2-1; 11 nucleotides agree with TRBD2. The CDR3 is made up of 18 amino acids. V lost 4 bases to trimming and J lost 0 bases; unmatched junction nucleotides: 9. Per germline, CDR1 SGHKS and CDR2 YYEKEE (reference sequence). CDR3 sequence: CASSLTSGIRSSYNEQFF. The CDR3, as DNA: TGTGCCAGCAGCCTGACTAGCGGGATTCGGAGCTCCTACAATGAGCAGTTCTTC.

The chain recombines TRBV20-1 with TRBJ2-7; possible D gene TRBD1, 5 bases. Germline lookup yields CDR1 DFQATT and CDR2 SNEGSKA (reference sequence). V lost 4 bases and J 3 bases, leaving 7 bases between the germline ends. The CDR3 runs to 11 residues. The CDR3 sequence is CSAIRDYEQYF. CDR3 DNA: TGCAGTGCTATCAGGGACTACGAGCAGTACTTC.

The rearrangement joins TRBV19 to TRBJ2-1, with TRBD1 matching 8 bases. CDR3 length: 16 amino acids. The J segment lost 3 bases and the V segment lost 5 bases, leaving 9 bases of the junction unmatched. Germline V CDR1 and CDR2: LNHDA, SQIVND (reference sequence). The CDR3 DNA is TGTGCCAGTAGTGCGGGACAGGATTATAGCTACAATGAGCAGTTCTTC. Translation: CASSAGQDYSYNEQFF.

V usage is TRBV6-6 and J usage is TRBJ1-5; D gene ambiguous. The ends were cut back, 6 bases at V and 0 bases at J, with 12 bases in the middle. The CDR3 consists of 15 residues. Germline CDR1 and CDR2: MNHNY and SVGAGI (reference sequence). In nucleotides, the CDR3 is TGTGCCAGCAGAGACGCGGTTAGTAGCAATCAGCCCCAGCATTTT. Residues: CASRDAVSSNQPQHF.

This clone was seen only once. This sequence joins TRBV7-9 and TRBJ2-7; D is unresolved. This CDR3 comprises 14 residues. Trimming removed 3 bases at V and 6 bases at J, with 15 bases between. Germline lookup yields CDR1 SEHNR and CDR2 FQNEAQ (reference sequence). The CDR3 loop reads CASSFSLRSGEQYF. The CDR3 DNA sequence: TGTGCCAGCAGCTTTTCGCTACGGTCGGGCGAGCAGTACTTC.

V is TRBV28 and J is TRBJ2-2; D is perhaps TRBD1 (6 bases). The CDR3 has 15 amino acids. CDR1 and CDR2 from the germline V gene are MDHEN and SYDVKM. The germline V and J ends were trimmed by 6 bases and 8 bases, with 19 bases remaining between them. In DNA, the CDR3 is TGTGCCAGCAGCTTGGGACACTCCCTTGCGGGGGAGCTGTTTTTT. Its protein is CASSLGHSLAGELFF.

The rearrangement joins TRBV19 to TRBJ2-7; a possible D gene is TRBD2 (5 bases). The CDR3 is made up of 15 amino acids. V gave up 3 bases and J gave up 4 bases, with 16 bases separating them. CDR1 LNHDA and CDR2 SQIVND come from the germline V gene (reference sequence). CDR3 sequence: CASSILGEPEYEQYF. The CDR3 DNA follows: TGTGCCAGTAGTATTCTTGGGGAGCCCGAATACGAGCAGTACTTC.

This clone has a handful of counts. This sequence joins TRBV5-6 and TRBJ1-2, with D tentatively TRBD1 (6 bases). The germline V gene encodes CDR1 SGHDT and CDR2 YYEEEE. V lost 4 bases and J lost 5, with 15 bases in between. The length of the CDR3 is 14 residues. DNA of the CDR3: TGTGCCAGCAGCGCCACAGGGATAGTGTATGGCTACACCTTC. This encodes CASSATGIVYGYTF.

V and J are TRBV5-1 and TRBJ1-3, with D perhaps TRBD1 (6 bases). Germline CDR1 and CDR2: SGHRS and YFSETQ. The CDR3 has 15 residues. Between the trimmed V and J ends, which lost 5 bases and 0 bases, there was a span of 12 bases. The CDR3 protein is CASSWTADSGNTIYF. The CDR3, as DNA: TGCGCCAGCAGTTGGACAGCCGACTCTGGAAACACCATATATTTT.

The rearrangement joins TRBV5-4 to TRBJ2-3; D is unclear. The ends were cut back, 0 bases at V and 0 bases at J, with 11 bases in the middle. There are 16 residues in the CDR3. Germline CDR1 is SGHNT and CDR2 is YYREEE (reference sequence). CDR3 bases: TGTGCCAGCAGCTTGGACTACTCGATAAGCACAGATACGCAGTATTTT. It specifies CASSLDYSISTDTQYF. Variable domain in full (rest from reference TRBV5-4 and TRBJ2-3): ETGVTQSPTHLIKTRGQQVTLRCSSQSGHNTVSWYQQALGQGPQFIFQYYREEENGRGNFPPRFSGLQFPNYSSELNVNALELDDSALYLCASSLDYSISTDTQYFGPGTRLTVL.

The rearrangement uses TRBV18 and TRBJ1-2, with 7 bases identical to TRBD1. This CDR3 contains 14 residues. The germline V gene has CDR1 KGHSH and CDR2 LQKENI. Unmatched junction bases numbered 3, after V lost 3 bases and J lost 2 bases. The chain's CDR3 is CASSPQGVNYGYTF. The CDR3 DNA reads TGTGCCAGCTCACCTCAGGGGGTCAACTATGGCTACACCTTC.